This T cell receptor beta chain was sequenced in a study of T-cell reconstitution after alpha-beta-depleted transplantation in children. Germline CDR1 LGHNA, CDR2 YSLEER. J gave up 0 bases and V 4 bases, and 6 bases lay outside the gene matches. The CDR3 consists of 17 residues. TCRbeta library preparation incorporated unique molecular identifiers. Each CDR3 protein gets one entry after TCRdb re-called the PCR reads with MiXCR. The table includes about 610,000 distinct CDR3 sequences, about 10% detected once. Material: PBMCs from the stem cell graft donor, obtained from the stem cell graft. V usage is TRBV4-3 and J usage is TRBJ2-6; TRBD1 matches 7 bases. The sequence derives from a human donor who donated a stem cell graft to a child with acute myeloid leukemia. The CDR3 sequence: CASSRYTGASGANVLTF. The CDR3, as DNA: TGCGCCAGCAGCCGATACACAGGGGCCTCTGGGGCCAACGTCCTGACTTTC.